This TCR beta chain was sequenced during a study of shared clonotypes between healthy human individuals. Sequencing used immunoSEQ multiplex PCR; TCRdb keeps in-frame clones, though not all of them. The table includes about 1.1 million clones, 75% to 80% detected once. This clone was seen only a few times. The sequenced sample consisted of memory CD4+ T cells from PBMCs. Stated subset: CD45RA-negative fraction. This receptor was obtained from a man aged 18 to 30 in good health. Some clones in this sample may be carry-over from other donors' samples.

Here the CDR3 DNA reads TGTGCCAGCAGTTTGGGGGGGTTACGCTACAATGAGCAGTTCTTC. Its protein is CASSLGGLRYNEQFF. This chain connects TRBV28 to TRBJ2-1; 7 nucleotides match TRBD2. Germline V gene lookup returns CDR1 MDHEN and CDR2 SYDVKM. J gave up 3 bases and V 3 bases, and 5 bases lay outside the gene matches. This CDR3 has 15 residues.